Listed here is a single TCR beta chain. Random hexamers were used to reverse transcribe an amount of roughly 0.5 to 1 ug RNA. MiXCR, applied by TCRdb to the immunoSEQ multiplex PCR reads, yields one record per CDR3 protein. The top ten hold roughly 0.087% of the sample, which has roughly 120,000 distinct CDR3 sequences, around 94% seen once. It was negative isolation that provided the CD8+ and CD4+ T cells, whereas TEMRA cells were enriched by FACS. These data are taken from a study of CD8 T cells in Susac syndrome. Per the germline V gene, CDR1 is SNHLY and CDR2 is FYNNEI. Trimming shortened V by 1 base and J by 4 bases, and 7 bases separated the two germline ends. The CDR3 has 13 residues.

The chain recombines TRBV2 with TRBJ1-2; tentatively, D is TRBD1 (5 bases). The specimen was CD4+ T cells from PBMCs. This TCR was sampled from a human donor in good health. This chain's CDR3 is CASSEGGVYGYTF. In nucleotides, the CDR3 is TGTGCCAGCAGTGAAGGGGGCGTCTATGGCTACACCTTC.